The 16 T cell receptor beta chains presented below share a single source sample, sequenced in a study of shared clonotypes between healthy human individuals. Some clones are missing from TCRdb's copy, which holds only in-frame ones; the method was immunoSEQ multiplex PCR. Of over 1.4 million clones detected, roughly 96% appear once; the ten largest clones hold 0.95% to 1.5%. The sample comprised naive CD4+ T cells sorted from blood. Indicated subset: CD45RA+ positively selected. Receptors were obtained from a man aged 30-40 years in good health.

In DNA form, the CDR3 reads TGTGCCACCAGCACAATCGGACAGGCTGGGCGGGTAAGGACCTTC. The encoded protein is CATSTIGQAGRVRTF. The genes are TRBV15 and TRBJ1-2; 7 positions match TRBD1. The CDR3 has 15 amino acids. Trimming at V came to 4 bases and at J to 14 bases, leaving 19 bases not matched to a gene. CDR1 is LNHNV, CDR2 YYDKDF, per germline (reference sequence).

In its sample, this clone was seen once. The chain uses TRBV28 and TRBJ1-2, with D unclear. The CDR3 spans 12 residues. Germline-derived CDR1 and CDR2 are MDHEN and SYDVKM. Trimming stripped 5 bases from V and 2 bases from J, with 6 bases between. Here the CDR3 reads CASSVTNYGYTF. Here the CDR3 DNA reads TGTGCCAGCAGTGTCACGAACTATGGCTACACCTTC.

V usage is TRBV7-2 and J usage is TRBJ1-5; no firm D call. Trimming shortened V by 5 bases and J by 0 bases, and 14 bases separated the two germline ends. The CDR3 sequence is 16 residues long. Germline CDR1 SGHTA, CDR2 FQGNSA. CDR3 nucleotide sequence: TGTGCCAGCAGCCCCACAGAAATCTATAGCAATCAGCCCCAGCATTTT. This gives the protein CASSPTEIYSNQPQHF. Full variable domain (rest looked up from reference TRBV7-2 and TRBJ1-5): GAGVSQSPSNKVTEKGKDVELRCDPISGHTALYWYRQSLGQGLEFLIYFQGNSAPDKSGLPSDRFSAERTGGSVSTLTIQRTQQEDSAVYLCASSPTEIYSNQPQHFGDGTRLSIL.

The table lists this clone with a count of one. The J gene is TRBJ2-5, the V gene TRBV9, with 7 bases matching TRBD2. Germline-derived CDR1 and CDR2 are SGDLS and YYNGEE. V shed 4 bases, J shed 3 bases, and the junction held 6 bases outside the gene matches. The CDR3 spans 14 residues. DNA of the CDR3: TGTGCCAGCAGCTTGACGGGGGGTAAAGAGACCCAGTACTTC. This sequence encodes CASSLTGGKETQYF.

This rearrangement joins TRBV28 to TRBJ2-1; D is undetermined. The CDR3 totals 13 residues. CDR1 is MDHEN, CDR2 SYDVKM, per germline. Between the trimmed V and J ends, which lost 5 bases and 6 bases, there was a span of 11 bases. In DNA, the CDR3 is TGTGCCAGCAGTCCCCTCCGTGTCAATGAGCAGTTCTTC. It specifies CASSPLRVNEQFF.

Written as DNA, the CDR3 is TGTGCCGGAAATAGCGGGTTTGAGTTCTTC. It codes for CAGNSGFEFF. This chain connects TRBV30 to TRBJ2-1; 7 bases are a match to TRBD2. The CDR3 covers 10 residues. Germline trimming cut 8 bases from V and 14 bases from J; bases unmatched to any gene: 9. Germline CDR1 reads GTSNPN; CDR2 reads SVGIG (reference sequence).

The V and J genes are TRBV7-2 and TRBJ2-3, with D perhaps TRBD1 or TRBD2 (6 bases each). The CDR3 is made up of 15 amino acids. Trimming cost V 0 bases and J 1 base, with 8 bases left between them. Germline V gene data show CDR1 as SGHTA and CDR2 as FQGNSA. CDR3 sequence (DNA): TGTGCCAGCAGCTTAGCCGGGGGCCGCACAGATACGCAGTATTTT. Protein sequence: CASSLAGGRTDTQYF.

V gene TRBV18 combines with J gene TRBJ2-3; tentative D call: TRBD2 (5 bases). V was cut by 4 bases and J by 4 bases, with 9 bases left in between. This CDR3 is built from 13 residues. Germline V gene sequence: CDR1 KGHSH, CDR2 LQKENI. The CDR3 coding sequence is TGTGCCAGCTCACTATCCGGGGCAGATACGCAGTATTTT. The encoded protein is CASSLSGADTQYF. The full variable domain, its missing parts supplied by reference TRBV18 and TRBJ2-3, is NAGVMQNPRHLVRRRGQEARLRCSPMKGHSHVYWYRQLPEEGLKFMVYLQKENIIDESGMPKERFSAEFPKEGPSILRIQQVVRGDSAAYFCASSLSGADTQYFGPGTRLTVL.

The chain links TRBV6-5 to TRBJ1-5, with 10 bases fitting TRBD1. The CDR3 length is 14 residues. Germline loops: CDR1 MNHEY, CDR2 SVGAGI. V was pared by 6 bases and J by 6 bases, with 5 bases of the junction left unmatched. CDR3 DNA sequence: TGTGCCAGCAGAGGGACAGGGGTTAGTCAGCCCCAGCATTTT. Its protein product is CASRGTGVSQPQHF.

The chain is built from TRBV6-5 and TRBJ2-1, with 9 bases aligning to TRBD1. CDR1 is MNHEY, CDR2 SVGAGI, per germline. The CDR3 sequence is 16 residues long. V lost 1 base to trimming and J lost 7 bases; unmatched junction nucleotides: 8. The CDR3 region has the DNA TGTGCCAGCAGTTACTTCTCTGGGACAGGGTCAAATGAGCAGTTCTTC. Encoded protein: CASSYFSGTGSNEQFF.

J is TRBJ2-1 and V is TRBV27; D is possibly TRBD2 (5 bases). CDR1 and CDR2 (germline): MNHEY, SMNVEV (reference sequence). The CDR3 sequence is 14 residues long. V was shortened by 3 bases and J by 3 bases, with 9 bases between the two germline ends. CDR3 loop: CASSFGVVYNEQFF. CDR3 nucleotides: TGTGCCAGCAGTTTCGGGGTAGTCTACAATGAGCAGTTCTTC.

The chain links TRBV9 to TRBJ2-3; no firm D call. The V end lost 0 bases, the J end lost 6 bases, and 8 bases lay between the germline ends. Per the germline V gene, CDR1 is SGDLS and CDR2 is YYNGEE. This CDR3 has 13 residues. The CDR3 loop reads CASSVEVRDTQYF. DNA for the CDR3: TGTGCCAGCAGCGTAGAGGTTCGGGATACGCAGTATTTT.

The DNA for the CDR3 is TGTGCCTCCCAGAGGCACGGTGTGACCTACGAGCAGTACTTC. Its protein is CASQRHGVTYEQYF. V is TRBV27 and J is TRBJ2-7; no reliable D call. Germline V gives CDR1 MNHEY, CDR2 SMNVEV (reference sequence). V lost 11 bases and J 2 bases, leaving 19 bases between the germline ends. This CDR3 is 14 amino acids long.

The V and J genes are TRBV15 and TRBJ2-7, with 7 positions matching TRBD2. V lost 0 bases, J lost 1 base, and 6 bases stayed unmatched. This CDR3 has 16 residues. Germline loops: CDR1 LNHNV, CDR2 YYDKDF (reference sequence). CDR3 sequence (DNA): TGTGCCACCAGCAGAGAGCTAGCGGATTTTTCCTACGAGCAGTACTTC. Amino acids: CATSRELADFSYEQYF.

V and J are TRBV5-1 and TRBJ2-5; D remains unclear. Germline CDR1 SGHRS, CDR2 YFSETQ. The CDR3 totals 15 residues. The V end lost 0 bases, the J end lost 2 bases, and 11 bases lay between the germline ends. The CDR3 loop is CASSLGSLWQETQYF. For the CDR3, the DNA is TGCGCCAGCAGCTTGGGATCCCTGTGGCAAGAGACCCAGTACTTC.

This rearrangement joins TRBV19 to TRBJ1-5; D possibly corresponds to TRBD1 (5 bases). The germline gives CDR1 LNHDA, CDR2 SQIVND (reference sequence). V shed 2 bases and J shed 4 bases, with 12 bases lying between them. The CDR3 runs 15 residues. DNA for the CDR3: TGTGCCAGTAGTATAATCGTGCGGGGGAATCAGCCCCAGCATTTT. This sequence encodes CASSIIVRGNQPQHF.